The TCR beta chain under discussion was sequenced for a study of a mutant IDH1 vaccine in newly diagnosed glioma. Study background: First vaccine doses came 4-6 weeks after radiotherapy alone, or with temozolomide cycles. V12 came at week 35, V13 at week 47. Notes on the study in general: Pseudoprogression apparently lacked any relation to changes in top peripheral T cell clonotypes.

Data came from immunoSEQ multiplex PCR; TCRdb stores just in-frame clones and leaves some out. The data hold about 44,000 clones, with around 86% observed a single time. Time point noted: week 35, safety follow-up. All doses held 300 ug of mutant IDH1 20-mer peptide, with topical imiquimod. This CDR3 has 13 amino acids. CDR1 LGHNA and CDR2 YSLEER come from the germline V gene. V was pared by 3 bases and J by 7 bases, with 13 bases between. Turning to this clone: Its antigen is unidentified.

The sequence was obtained from a middle-aged woman with glioma. Some clones in this sample may be carry-over from other donors' samples. The V and J genes are TRBV4-3 and TRBJ2-7; unclear D gene. This specimen consisted of PBMCs, obtained from a glioma patient whose treatment included an IDH1 peptide vaccine. CDR3 region: CASSQRTFGEQYF. The CDR3 DNA is TGCGCCAGCAGCCAGAGGACCTTTGGTGAGCAGTACTTC.